These 6 T cell receptor beta chains originate from one sample sequenced in a study of CD8 T cells in Susac syndrome. Random-hexamer reverse transcription was applied to roughly 0.5 to 1 ug RNA. TCRdb itself ran the immunoSEQ multiplex PCR reads through MiXCR, one entry per CDR3 protein. The profile shows 150,000 to 200,000 distinct CDR3 sequences, about 96% of them singletons. The sequencing input was CD4+ T cells from PBMCs. These receptors came from a human donor with Susac syndrome.

The J gene is TRBJ2-2, the V gene TRBV5-1; no firm D call. The germline V gene has CDR1 SGHRS and CDR2 YFSETQ. The CDR3 extends over 14 amino acids. V was trimmed by 6 bases and J by 0 bases, leaving 9 bases between them. The CDR3 loop is CASNWGTNTGELFF. In DNA form, the CDR3 reads TGCGCCAGCAATTGGGGAACGAACACCGGGGAGCTGTTTTTT.

The rearrangement uses TRBV4-1 and TRBJ2-5; tentatively, D is TRBD1 (6 bases). This CDR3 is built from 15 residues. The V gene's germline CDR1 is MGHRA and CDR2 YSYEKL. Trimming took off 0 bases at V and 8 bases at J, with 16 bases between the two ends. For the CDR3, the DNA is TGCGCCAGCAGCCAAGACCTTGGGGCCAGGGGCACCCAGTACTTC. Its protein is CASSQDLGARGTQYF.

V is TRBV27 and J is TRBJ2-3, with D possibly TRBD1 on 6 matching bases. V was cut by 5 bases and J by 4 bases, with 19 bases left in between. CDR3 length equals 16 residues. Germline V gene data show CDR1 as MNHEY and CDR2 as SMNVEV (reference sequence). DNA of the CDR3: TGTGCCAGCAGTACCAGGGGACCTGCTGCTGCAGATACGCAGTATTTT. Its translation is CASSTRGPAAADTQYF.

V gene TRBV13 combines with J gene TRBJ2-7; weak D call: TRBD1 (6 bases). Germline V gene lookup returns CDR1 PRHDT and CDR2 FYEKMQ (reference sequence). The CDR3 extends over 13 amino acids. Trimming removed 4 bases from V and 3 bases from J, with 10 bases in between. The CDR3 loop is CASSSTQGYEQYF. Here the CDR3 DNA reads TGTGCCAGCAGCTCGACACAGGGCTACGAGCAGTACTTC. The variable domain in full, with the rest retrieved from reference TRBV13 and TRBJ2-7, is AAGVIQSPRHLIKEKRETATLKCYPIPRHDTVYWYQQGPGQDPQFLISFYEKMQSDKGSIPDRFSAQQFSDYHSELNMSSLELGDSALYFCASSSTQGYEQYFGPGTRLTVT.

This rearrangement joins TRBV28 to TRBJ1-1, with no clear D. CDR1 MDHEN and CDR2 SYDVKM come from the germline V gene. The CDR3 consists of 13 residues. V was trimmed by 5 bases and J by 5 bases, leaving 12 bases between them. In DNA, the CDR3 is TGTGCCAGCAGTCCGTTCTTTGGGACTGAAGCTTTCTTT. Translated: CASSPFFGTEAFF.

The chain joins TRBV20-1 to TRBJ1-6; D possibly corresponds to TRBD1 (6 bases). Germline V gene sequence: CDR1 DFQATT, CDR2 SNEGSKA (reference sequence). The CDR3 length is 14 residues. Trimming removed 5 bases at V and 8 bases at J, with 16 bases between. CDR3 in amino acids: CSAQQGPRDSPLHF. CDR3 bases: TGCAGTGCTCAACAGGGACCTAGGGATTCACCCCTCCACTTT.